This T cell receptor beta chain was captured in a study of blood T cell repertoires in COVID-19. Whole-study context: COVID-19 samples collected from the United States, Italy and Spain covered acute and convalescent phases.

The CDR3 length is 16 residues. Germline V gene sequence: CDR1 MNHEY, CDR2 SMNVEV (reference sequence). V shed 6 bases, J shed 5 bases, and the junction held 7 bases outside the gene matches. This table comes from immunoSEQ multiplex PCR, and its TCRdb copy is limited to in-frame clones, with some not included. In the table there are 100,000 to 150,000 clones, around 90% of which are singletons. This rearrangement joins TRBV27 to TRBJ2-5; 15 nucleotides align to TRBD2. Sequenced sample: peripheral blood. This clonotype was obtained from a human donor in a cohort sampled during active COVID-19. CDR3 nucleotide sequence: TGTGCCAGCAGCCGGACTAGCGGGGGGGCTGGGGAGACCCAGTACTTC. Translation gives CASSRTSGGAGETQYF.